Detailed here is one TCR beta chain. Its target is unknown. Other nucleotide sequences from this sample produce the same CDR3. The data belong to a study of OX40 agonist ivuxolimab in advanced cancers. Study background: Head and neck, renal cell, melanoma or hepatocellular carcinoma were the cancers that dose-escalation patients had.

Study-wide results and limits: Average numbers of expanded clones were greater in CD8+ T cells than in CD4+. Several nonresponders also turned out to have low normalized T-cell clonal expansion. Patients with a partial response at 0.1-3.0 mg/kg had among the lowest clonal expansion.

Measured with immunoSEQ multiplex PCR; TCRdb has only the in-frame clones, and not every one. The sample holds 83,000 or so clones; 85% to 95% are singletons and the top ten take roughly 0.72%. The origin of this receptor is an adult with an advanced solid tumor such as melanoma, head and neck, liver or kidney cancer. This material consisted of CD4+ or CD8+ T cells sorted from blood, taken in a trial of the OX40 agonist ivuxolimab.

For the CDR3, the DNA is TGTGCCATCAGTGAGGACCGGGACAGCTATGGCTACACCTTC. Translating gives CAISEDRDSYGYTF. This chain connects TRBV10-3 to TRBJ1-2; 7 bases line up with TRBD1. The V gene end was trimmed by 2 bases and the J gene end by 4 bases; junction bases not matched to a gene: 4. The V gene's germline CDR1 is ENHRY and CDR2 SYGVKD. The CDR3 runs to 14 residues.